This is a list of T cell receptor beta chains from one sample in a study of lymphopenia after photon versus proton radiotherapy. Sequenced by immunoSEQ multiplex PCR; TCRdb stores in-frame clones only, minus some. The sample consists of about 45,000 clones, about 85% of them appearing once. The sample consisted of peripheral blood, taken from a patient treated with photon-based radiotherapy. Receptors originate from a man aged 40-49 years with gastric cancer. The conserved cysteine and the conserved F or W are not part of the CDR3 here.

TRBV6-8	TRBJ2-7	ASSPPYEQY
TRBV7-6	TRBJ2-1	ASRSGTDNEQF
TRBV4-3	TRBJ1-2	ASSQATPGTGHGYT
TRBV30	TRBJ2-3	VGARDTDTQY
TRBV7-9	TRBJ1-4	ASSLADRDVEKLF
TRBV10-3	TRBJ2-1	AISERNYNEQF
TRBV9	TRBJ1-1	ASSAEAEAF
TRBV29-1	TRBJ2-2	SVGEFARVANTGELF
TRBV11-2	TRBJ1-1	ASSLVQYTEAF
TRBV6-5	TRBJ1-1	ASSYRTGAFTEAF
TRBV5-6	TRBJ1-2	ASSFLSKRDGYT
TRBV30	TRBJ1-5	AWKGAPGGPQH
TRBV18	TRBJ1-1	ASSPSGGLAEAF
TRBV7-3	TRBJ1-1	ASSLSGNTEAF
TRBV10-3	TRBJ2-4	AISRWEGTKNIQY
TRBV7-3	TRBJ1-1	ASSPSTVNTEAF
TRBV9	TRBJ2-1	ASSPQDRTYEQF
TRBV7-3	TRBJ2-3	ASSLGLAGDTQY
TRBV7-2	TRBJ1-4	ASRPSGEKLF
TRBV9	TRBJ1-5	ASSVGGVNQPQH
TRBV30	TRBJ2-5	AWSTQGAETQY
TRBV30	TRBJ2-1	ACGVSGGSDEQF
TRBV20-1	.	SARDSYEQY
TRBV5-1	TRBJ2-2	ASSGTTNTGELF
TRBV7-2	TRBJ1-2	ASSIQGADGYT
TRBV7-8	TRBJ2-7	ASRPTGQSSYEQY